This TCR beta chain was sequenced for a study of blood T cell repertoires in COVID-19. Germline values: CDR1 LGHDT, CDR2 YNNKEL (reference sequence). The CDR3 covers 17 residues. V was clipped by 3 bases and J by 5 bases; unmatched bases: 13. Assay used: immunoSEQ multiplex PCR; TCRdb lists only in-frame clones, some missing. The sample shows more than 150,000 clones, roughly 90% of them seen only once. The specimen was peripheral blood. The rearrangement links TRBV3-1 (or the pseudogene TRBV3-2) to TRBJ2-3; 8 nucleotides agree with TRBD2. The clonotype originates from a man aged 50-59 years with acute or convalescent COVID-19. The DNA of the CDR3 is TGTGCCAGCAGCCACCTTGGCGGGGGGATCGGAGGAGATACGCAGTATTTT. Translated, it gives CASSHLGGGIGGDTQYF.